One and the same sample provided the 2 T cell receptor beta chains below, sequenced in a study of blood T cell repertoires in COVID-19. Sequencing used immunoSEQ multiplex PCR; TCRdb keeps in-frame clones, though not all of them. The sample consists of roughly 250,000 clones, approximately 86% of them appearing once. Material for sequencing was peripheral blood. Receptor source: a woman of 80 years or more with active or convalescent COVID-19.

This clone was counted once. CDR3 in DNA: TGTGCCAGCAGACCAAGCAGAAGGGGCAAACACACCGGGGAGCTGTTTTTT. Its protein is CASRPSRRGKHTGELFF. The chain carries TRBV3-1 (or the pseudogene TRBV3-2) and TRBJ2-2; a possible D gene is TRBD1 (5 bases). The length of the CDR3 is 17 residues. The germline V gene has CDR1 LGHDT and CDR2 YNNKEL (reference sequence). Trimming left V 6 bases short and J 3 bases short, with 20 bases between.

The rearrangement uses TRBV3-1 (or the pseudogene TRBV3-2) and TRBJ2-1, with 9 positions matching TRBD2. The CDR3 consists of 17 residues. The trim removed 5 bases at V and 0 bases at J, leaving 8 bases unmatched. Germline-derived CDR1 and CDR2 are LGHDT and YNNKEL (reference sequence). In nucleotides, the CDR3 is TGTGCCAGCAGCAAGACTAGCGGACCGAGCTCCTACAATGAGCAGTTCTTC. This sequence encodes CASSKTSGPSSYNEQFF.